This TCR beta chain was obtained from a study of CD8+ T cells in alopecia areata. V dropped 8 bases and J dropped 6 bases, with 11 bases sitting between them. The CDR3 length is 12 residues. The germline V gene encodes CDR1 MGHRA and CDR2 YSYEKL. RNA was extracted and reverse transcribed into cDNA as the sequencing template. Sequencing was performed with immunoSEQ multiplex PCR; in TCRdb, only in-frame clones are kept and a portion is missing. Seen here are about 110,000 clones, 58% observed once, and the top ten hold roughly 25%. Material for sequencing was NKG2D-low CD8+ T cells sorted from blood. This sequence was found in a human donor with alopecia areata. V is TRBV4-1 and J is TRBJ2-1; a weak D match, TRBD2 (7 bases). The CDR3 coding sequence is TGCGCCAGCCTGGGAGGGGGCAATGAGCAGTTCTTC. Its translation: CASLGGGNEQFF.